Listed below are T cell receptor beta chains from one sample, sequenced in a study of early T cells in non-severe SARS-CoV-2 infection. TCRdb re-called the 5' RACE reads with MiXCR, one entry per CDR3 protein. The repertoire has under 35,000 distinct CDR3 sequences, 8.5% to 10% of them found once; the top ten carry approximately 14%. The sequencing input was whole blood. These receptors originate from an adult who was a healthcare worker with PCR-confirmed SARS-CoV-2 infection or an uninfected control (not recorded which). Both conserved end residues are trimmed from each CDR3. Fields, in order: CDR3 protein, J gene, V gene, D gene. A D gene is named only where the DNA matches it firmly.

CDR3 protein: ASSSTGGPHLGYI
J gene: TRBJ1-2
V gene: TRBV28
D gene: NA

CDR3 protein: AWSRQHNEQF
J gene: TRBJ2-1
V gene: TRBV30
D gene: NA

CDR3 protein: SAKTTRVETQY
J gene: TRBJ2-5
V gene: TRBV20-1
D gene: NA

CDR3 protein: ASSLSRVDVKLF
J gene: TRBJ1-4
V gene: TRBV27
D gene: NA

CDR3 protein: SVESRGTGELF
J gene: TRBJ2-2
V gene: TRBV29-1
D gene: NA

CDR3 protein: ASSFNGVAYEQY
J gene: TRBJ2-7
V gene: TRBV12-3/TRBV12-4
D gene: NA

CDR3 protein: ASSWTVWDYEQY
J gene: TRBJ2-7
V gene: TRBV5-1
D gene: NA

CDR3 protein: SVEGGLGTDTQY
J gene: TRBJ2-3
V gene: TRBV29-1
D gene: NA

CDR3 protein: AISESRGQTEAF
J gene: TRBJ1-1
V gene: TRBV10-3
D gene: TRBD1

CDR3 protein: ASSFGGPEAF
J gene: TRBJ1-1
V gene: TRBV12-3/TRBV12-4
D gene: NA

CDR3 protein: ASRLTGEDEQY
J gene: TRBJ2-7
V gene: TRBV3-1
D gene: TRBD1

CDR3 protein: ASSEQGGHQPQH
J gene: TRBJ1-5
V gene: TRBV6-1
D gene: TRBD1

CDR3 protein: ASSTGQGEEAF
J gene: TRBJ1-1
V gene: TRBV7-6
D gene: TRBD1

CDR3 protein: ASAPGPYNEQF
J gene: TRBJ2-1
V gene: TRBV7-6
D gene: NA

CDR3 protein: ASSQDSPFAANYGYT
J gene: TRBJ1-2
V gene: TRBV3-1
D gene: NA

CDR3 protein: SASASGGINEQF
J gene: TRBJ2-1
V gene: TRBV20-1
D gene: TRBD2

CDR3 protein: ASSKEGAVNSPLH
J gene: TRBJ1-6
V gene: TRBV6-6
D gene: NA

CDR3 protein: ASSTDRAGNQPQH
J gene: TRBJ1-5
V gene: TRBV7-8
D gene: TRBD1

CDR3 protein: SGSQGEVLITEAF
J gene: TRBJ1-1
V gene: TRBV29-1
D gene: TRBD1

CDR3 protein: SAGQGPEKLF
J gene: TRBJ1-4
V gene: TRBV29-1
D gene: TRBD1

CDR3 protein: ASSRGEVARETQY
J gene: TRBJ2-5
V gene: TRBV11-1
D gene: TRBD2

CDR3 protein: ASSQKQGPGFEKLF
J gene: TRBJ1-4
V gene: TRBV7-9
D gene: NA

CDR3 protein: SASGRAPNIQY
J gene: TRBJ2-4
V gene: TRBV20-1
D gene: TRBD2

CDR3 protein: ATSDSRRIAEGELF
J gene: TRBJ2-2
V gene: TRBV24-1
D gene: NA

CDR3 protein: ASSAQGFA
J gene: TRBJ1-2
V gene: TRBV9
D gene: NA

CDR3 protein: ASSPNRVPYEQY
J gene: TRBJ2-7
V gene: TRBV12-3/TRBV12-4
D gene: NA

CDR3 protein: ASSQDGPSNQPQH
J gene: TRBJ1-5
V gene: TRBV3-1
D gene: NA

CDR3 protein: ASSQGAWVRQPQH
J gene: TRBJ1-5
V gene: TRBV3-1
D gene: NA

CDR3 protein: ASSFAGVKTQY
J gene: TRBJ2-5
V gene: TRBV28
D gene: NA

CDR3 protein: ASSLAKEYEQY
J gene: TRBJ2-7
V gene: TRBV7-6
D gene: NA

CDR3 protein: SASDRAANYGYT
J gene: TRBJ1-2
V gene: TRBV20-1
D gene: NA

CDR3 protein: SARDQRQRKTDTQY
J gene: TRBJ2-3
V gene: TRBV20-1
D gene: NA

CDR3 protein: ASSQDPGVQEQY
J gene: TRBJ2-7
V gene: TRBV3-1
D gene: NA

CDR3 protein: ASSLAQAAYGYT
J gene: TRBJ1-2
V gene: TRBV7-2
D gene: NA

CDR3 protein: SVEDPGAGFGEQY
J gene: TRBJ2-7
V gene: TRBV29-1
D gene: NA

CDR3 protein: ASSWGGPTGELF
J gene: TRBJ2-2
V gene: TRBV5-4
D gene: NA

CDR3 protein: AWSAAPGQGYYGYT
J gene: TRBJ1-2
V gene: TRBV30
D gene: TRBD1

CDR3 protein: ASSLEGGTEAF
J gene: TRBJ1-1
V gene: TRBV5-1
D gene: NA

CDR3 protein: ASTHRRGSGTEAF
J gene: TRBJ1-1
V gene: TRBV5-5
D gene: NA

CDR3 protein: ASSRDSSGGRH
J gene: TRBJ2-3
V gene: TRBV6-2/TRBV6-3
D gene: TRBD2

CDR3 protein: ASSVVTGGVHGYT
J gene: TRBJ1-2
V gene: TRBV9
D gene: TRBD1

CDR3 protein: ASSATPGTNSPLH
J gene: TRBJ1-6
V gene: TRBV9
D gene: NA

CDR3 protein: ASSLDRGFDPPEAF
J gene: TRBJ1-1
V gene: TRBV5-6
D gene: TRBD1

CDR3 protein: ASSYLASGGAGEQF
J gene: TRBJ2-1
V gene: TRBV6-2/TRBV6-3
D gene: TRBD2

CDR3 protein: ASSLSSVEGTGELF
J gene: TRBJ2-2
V gene: TRBV7-6
D gene: NA

CDR3 protein: ASRGRSGEETQY
J gene: TRBJ2-5
V gene: TRBV6-5
D gene: TRBD2

CDR3 protein: ASTGTSQREKLF
J gene: TRBJ1-4
V gene: TRBV12-3/TRBV12-4
D gene: NA

CDR3 protein: ASSQEGQDNEKLF
J gene: TRBJ1-4
V gene: TRBV4-3
D gene: NA

CDR3 protein: ASSTSGGHEKLF
J gene: TRBJ1-4
V gene: TRBV7-9
D gene: TRBD1

CDR3 protein: ASSAPSTDTQY
J gene: TRBJ2-3
V gene: TRBV5-1
D gene: NA